These 27 T cell receptor beta chains share one sample of origin, sequenced in a study of T cell clonality in common variable immunodeficiency (dated by TCRdb to about 2015). The library relied on the immunoSEQ multiplex PCR assay. This immuneACCESS table, as held by TCRdb, lists in-frame sequences with V and J called but not all clones. Of the missing ones, under half trace to an unresolved V gene in checked studies; the others have no known cause. The table for this sample lists over 30,000 clones, none of them counted only once. More than 25% of the sample is held by the ten biggest clonotypes. Summary of the overall study and its limitations: Reportedly, TCRbeta sequences from CVID had fewer deletions and N-nucleotide insertions, and highly modified clones with 13 or more V deletions were absent from CVID.

No antigen has been identified for these receptors. The sequencing sample was made of peripheral blood mononuclear cells. The receptors were gathered from a human donor with common variable immunodeficiency.

This clone is medium-sized (0.01 to 0.1%) in the sample. The read finishes 3 residues shy of the CDR3 end, and the germline J gene is used to complete it. The chain recombines TRBV5-1 with TRBJ2-7, with TRBD1 identical over 9 bases. The junction had 3 bases not matched to a gene; V was cut back by 2 bases and J by 3 bases. This CDR3 comprises 14 residues. Per the germline V gene, CDR1 is SGHRS and CDR2 is YFSETQ. The CDR3 loop reads CASSFDRGIYEQYF. CDR3 bases read: TGCGCCAGCAGCTTTGACAGGGGGATCTACGAG. Looking up the rest from reference TRBV5-1 and TRBJ2-7 gives the full variable domain: KAGVTQTPRYLIKTRGQQVTLSCSPISGHRSVSWYQQTPGQGLQFLFEYFSETQRNKGNFPGRFSGRQFSNSRSEMNVSTLELGDSALYLCASSFDRGIYEQYFGPGTRLTVT.

This clone was counted ten times or more. The read terminates 3 residues before the CDR3 end, so the remaining end is supplied by the germline J gene. The chain employs TRBV7-8 and TRBJ2-3, with a weak D call TRBD2 (7 bases). The length of the CDR3 is 16 residues. The germline V gene encodes CDR1 SGHVS and CDR2 FQNEAQ. Trimming removed 4 bases from V and 2 bases from J, with 16 bases in between. The CDR3 loop is CASSSRGGDTTDTQYF. CDR3 DNA (partial): TGTGCCAGCAGCTCCAGGGGAGGGGATACCACAGATACG.

Only a few counts were recorded for this clone. CDR3 region: CSATHRLASYEQYF. The DNA read from the CDR3 is TGCAGTGCTACCCACCGACTAGCGAGTTACGAG. V usage is TRBV20-1 and J usage is TRBJ2-7; the match to TRBD2 covers 8 bases. The CDR3 end is not reached by the read, which stops 3 residues before it; the germline J gene fills it in. Germline CDR1 and CDR2: DFQATT and SNEGSKA (reference sequence). With 4 bases clipped from V and 4 bases from J, the junction kept 9 bases outside the gene matches. The CDR3 totals 14 residues.

This clone was observed many times. The missing CDR3 end, 3 residues past where the read stops, is filled in from the germline J gene. The V gene is TRBV7-2, the J gene TRBJ1-1, with D possibly matching TRBD1 (6 bases). Per the germline V gene, CDR1 is SGHTA and CDR2 is FQGNSA. The V gene lost 3 bases and the J gene lost 2 bases, with 10 bases spanning the gap. This CDR3 has 14 amino acids. The sequenced CDR3 bases are TGTGCCAGCAGCTTCCAGGGGACCAACACTGAA. Amino acids: CASSFQGTNTE. The CDR3, in full, reads CASSFQGTNTEAFF.

Ten or more counts support this clone. With the read ending 3 residues before the CDR3 end, the germline J gene is used to fill in that end. The J gene is TRBJ2-1, the V gene TRBV5-4; no clear D gene. The V and J ends lost 0 bases and 5 bases respectively, with 6 bases between them. CDR1 and CDR2 (germline): SGHNT, YYREEE (reference sequence). This CDR3 comprises 13 residues. The CDR3 sequence: CASSLDTDNEQFF. CDR3 DNA (partial): TGTGCCAGCAGCTTGGACACCGACAATGAG.

To note about this clone: The read terminates 3 residues before the CDR3 end, so the remaining end is supplied by the germline J gene. The gene calls are TRBV19 and TRBJ1-3; D is uncertain. CDR1 and CDR2 from the germline V gene are LNHDA and SQIVND (reference sequence). The CDR3 is 13 amino acids. With 8 bases removed from V and 0 bases from J, the gap between germline ends came to 8 bases. The part of the CDR3 DNA that was read is TGTGCCAGTCCGACAAACTCTGGAAACACC. Its translation is CASPTNSGNT. The full CDR3 is CASPTNSGNTIYF.

Many counts were recorded for this clone. The CDR3 is cut off 3 residues early in the read; its end comes from the germline J gene. The chain has TRBV20-1 and TRBJ2-5; D is perhaps TRBD2 (6 bases). Trimming took 2 bases from V and 5 from J, leaving 21 bases between them. Germline loops: CDR1 DFQATT, CDR2 SNEGSKA (reference sequence). This CDR3 has 16 amino acids. The sequenced part of the CDR3 DNA is TGCAGTGCTAGACCTCCCGGGGGTGGGGTCACGGAGACC. Translating gives CSARPPGGGVTET. The CDR3 in full is CSARPPGGGVTETQYF.

This clone was seen a few times. The CDR3 extends 3 residues past the end of the read, so its final part is completed from the germline J gene. The J gene is TRBJ1-2, the V gene TRBV5-1; 12 bases are a match to TRBD1. V trimming: 4 bases; J trimming: 3 bases; junction bases outside the gene matches: 10. CDR1 SGHRS and CDR2 YFSETQ come from the germline V gene. The CDR3 loop spans 17 amino acids. The CDR3: CASSKGTGGERDYGYTF. The CDR3 bases that were read are TGCGCCAGCAGCAAAGGGACAGGGGGCGAACGGGACTATGGC.

This clone was recorded a few times. Sequencing ends 3 residues short of the CDR3 end; the germline J gene provides the rest. V and J are TRBV19 and TRBJ2-1; 7 bases are shared with TRBD1. V lost 4 bases, J lost 7 bases, and 19 bases stayed unmatched. The CDR3 is made up of 18 amino acids. Germline CDR1 is LNHDA and CDR2 is SQIVND (reference sequence). Here the CDR3 reads CASSSSDRPEFMGNEQFF. Incomplete CDR3 DNA: TGTGCCAGTAGTAGTTCGGACAGGCCAGAATTCATGGGGAATGAG.

This clone was seen ten or more times. The sequence runs out 3 residues before the end of the CDR3; the remainder is reconstructed from the germline J gene. The sample holds other DNA sequences that translate to the same CDR3. The rearrangement uses TRBV29-1 and TRBJ2-6, with D possibly being TRBD2 (6 bases). Germline V lookup: CDR1 SQVTM, CDR2 ANQGSEA. There are 13 residues in the CDR3. V was pared by 4 bases and J by 2 bases, with 6 bases between. CDR3 protein: CSVAGAGANVLTF. Incomplete CDR3 DNA: TGCAGCGTTGCGGGGGCTGGGGCCAACGTC.

Points on this clone: Coverage ceases 3 residues before the CDR3 finishes, and the germline J gene fills in the end. V is TRBV19 and J is TRBJ2-3, with 9 bases matching TRBD2. V shed 4 bases and J 6 bases; nucleotides not matched to a gene: 17. The germline V gene encodes CDR1 LNHDA and CDR2 SQIVND (reference sequence). The CDR3 extends over 18 amino acids. Incomplete CDR3 DNA: TGTGCCAGTAGTACCCCCCATTCAGGACTAGCGCGAGGGGATACG. Translated: CASSTPHSGLARGDT. The complete CDR3 reads CASSTPHSGLARGDTQYF.

This clone occurred a few times. The CDR3 goes on 3 residues after the read ends, and that part is filled in from the germline J gene. The same CDR3 can be traced to other DNA sequences in this sample. The chain employs TRBV18 and TRBJ1-4, with 7 bases that match TRBD1. The germline gives CDR1 KGHSH, CDR2 LQKENI. V gave up 3 bases and J gave up 8 bases; unmatched junction bases: 3. The CDR3 has 13 residues. The CDR3 region is CASSPTGNEKLFF. Incomplete CDR3 DNA: TGTGCCAGCTCACCGACAGGGAACGAAAAA.

This clone was observed a handful of times. The sequence runs out 3 residues before the end of the CDR3; the remainder is reconstructed from the germline J gene. The chain uses TRBV7-3 and TRBJ1-1; 7 nucleotides line up with TRBD1. V trimming: 5 bases; J trimming: 3 bases; junction bases outside the gene matches: 9. This CDR3 has 15 amino acids. Germline V gene lookup returns CDR1 SGHTA and CDR2 FQGTGA. CDR3 amino acids: CASSLQPGQDTEAFF. The sequenced part of the CDR3 DNA is TGTGCCAGCAGCCTCCAACCTGGACAGGACACTGAA.

This clone has a count of ten or more. The read halts 3 residues ahead of the CDR3 end, with the missing end drawn from the germline J gene. The J gene is TRBJ2-5, the V gene TRBV2; D gene uncertain. The CDR3 loop spans 17 amino acids. Germline V gene data show CDR1 as SNHLY and CDR2 as FYNNEI. V was trimmed by 6 bases and J by 4 bases, leaving 24 bases between them. CDR3 sequence reads: CASSRVATTSLRETQYF. Partial CDR3 DNA: TGTGCCAGCAGCCGGGTCGCGACCACTTCCCTTCGAGAGACC.

This clone was detected a few times. The read terminates 3 residues before the CDR3 end, so the remaining end is supplied by the germline J gene. The chain combines TRBV20-1 with TRBJ2-1; D is possibly TRBD2 (6 bases). Trimming shortened V by 0 bases and J by 5 bases, and 11 bases separated the two germline ends. This CDR3 contains 14 residues. Germline-derived CDR1 and CDR2 are DFQATT and SNEGSKA (reference sequence). The part of the CDR3 DNA that was read is TGCAGTGCTAGAGATTTTGCGGGGAACAATGAG. Its protein is CSARDFAGNNE. In full, the CDR3 is CSARDFAGNNEQFF.

This clone was observed a few times. The CDR3 end lies 3 residues beyond the end of the read and is filled in from the germline J gene. The chain uses TRBV7-9 and TRBJ2-3; 9 bases line up with TRBD2. CDR1 is SEHNR and CDR2 is FQNEAQ in the germline V gene (reference sequence). V was clipped by 3 bases and J by 3 bases; unmatched bases: 4. This CDR3 region has 15 residues. CDR3 sequence: CASSFPLAGTDTQYF. The DNA read from the CDR3 is TGTGCCAGCAGCTTTCCCCTAGCGGGGACAGATACG.

The sample holds many counts of this clone. From the germline J gene comes the end of the CDR3, since the read stops 3 residues before it. The chain carries TRBV5-5 and TRBJ2-5; 7 bases agree with TRBD2. CDR1 is SGHKS and CDR2 is YYEKEE in the germline V gene (reference sequence). This CDR3 comprises 14 residues. The junction had 3 bases not matched to a gene; V was cut back by 4 bases and J by 0 bases. The covered CDR3 bases are TGTGCCAGCAGCGGGGGACTATACCAAGAGACC. Translation gives CASSGGLYQET. The full CDR3 reads CASSGGLYQETQYF.

This clone was recorded at least ten times. The sequenced part of the CDR3 DNA is TGTGCCATCAGCCCGGGTCAGATACTCAACACTGAA. Residues: CAISPGQILNTE. The CDR3, in full, reads CAISPGQILNTEAFF. The V gene is TRBV10-3, the J gene TRBJ1-1; D is uncertain. The read stops 3 residues short of the end of the CDR3; the missing end is completed from the germline J gene. There are 15 residues in the CDR3. CDR1 and CDR2 (germline): ENHRY, SYGVKD. V lost 6 bases and J lost 2, with 16 bases in between.

Note on this clone: The observed sequence ends 3 residues before the CDR3 terminus, with the missing tail filled in from the germline J gene. J is TRBJ1-3 and V is TRBV5-6; D gene ambiguous. The CDR3 has 14 residues. Deletions cut 0 bases from V and 2 bases from J, with 6 bases between. Per germline, CDR1 SGHDT and CDR2 YYEEEE. CDR3: CASSLGRAGNTIYF. CDR3 bases read: TGTGCCAGCAGCTTGGGAAGGGCTGGAAACACC.

As to this clone: The read halts 3 residues ahead of the CDR3 end, with the missing end drawn from the germline J gene. The chain recombines TRBV5-1 with TRBJ2-3; 12 positions match TRBD2. The ends lost 1 base at V and 2 bases at J; junction bases unmatched: 8. Germline assignment: CDR1 SGHRS and CDR2 YFSETQ. The CDR3 is 18 residues long. CDR3 protein: CASSLRLAGATITDTQYF. CDR3 bases read: TGCGCCAGCAGCTTGAGACTAGCGGGGGCAACCATCACAGATACG.

This clone has at least ten counts. The read gets to within 3 residues of the CDR3 end, and the germline J gene fills in the rest. The V gene is TRBV2, the J gene TRBJ2-7; 11 bases match TRBD2. The CDR3 loop spans 14 amino acids. With V trimmed by 5 bases and J by 0 bases, 0 bases remained unmatched. Germline CDR1 reads SNHLY; CDR2 reads FYNNEI. The covered CDR3 bases are TGTGCCAGCAGTACTAGCGGGGGCTCCTACGAG. Residues: CASSTSGGSYE. The whole CDR3 reads CASSTSGGSYEQYF.

This clone was counted many times. Sequencing ends 3 residues short of the CDR3 end; the germline J gene provides the rest. The chain links TRBV30 to TRBJ1-1, with D possibly being TRBD1 (5 bases). V was cut by 7 bases and J by 1 base, with 10 bases left in between. From germline, CDR1 is GTSNPN and CDR2 SVGIG (reference sequence). This CDR3 spans 12 amino acids. The part of the CDR3 DNA that was read is TGTGCCTTGGACACTCAGAACACTGAA. As protein: CALDTQNTE. The entire CDR3 reads CALDTQNTEAFF.

This clone showed up just a few times. Read coverage stops 3 residues before the CDR3 terminus; the germline J gene supplies the remainder. V gene TRBV19 combines with J gene TRBJ2-2, with TRBD2 as a possible D gene (7 bases). V was clipped by 3 bases and J by 7 bases, with 15 bases between them. Germline CDR1 LNHDA, CDR2 SQIVND (reference sequence). The CDR3 totals 15 residues. Here the CDR3 reads CASSILGGQSGELFF. The DNA read from the CDR3 is TGTGCCAGTAGTATCCTCGGGGGGCAAAGCGGGGAG.

This clone was recorded at least ten times. With the read ending 3 residues before the CDR3 end, the germline J gene is used to fill in that end. This chain joins TRBV5-1 and TRBJ2-1, with 14 bases lining up with TRBD2. The CDR3 is made up of 17 amino acids. Germline CDR1 and CDR2: SGHRS and YFSETQ. J lost 5 bases, V lost 3 bases, and 7 bases had no gene match. CDR3 sequence: CASSSRLAGGWNNEQFF. The part of the CDR3 DNA that was read is TGCGCCAGCAGCTCCCGACTAGCGGGAGGGTGGAACAATGAG. The full variable domain, completed using reference TRBV5-1 and TRBJ2-1, is KAGVTQTPRYLIKTRGQQVTLSCSPISGHRSVSWYQQTPGQGLQFLFEYFSETQRNKGNFPGRFSGRQFSNSRSEMNVSTLELGDSALYLCASSSRLAGGWNNEQFFGPGTRLTVL.

This clone was seen only a few times. The observed sequence ends 3 residues before the CDR3 terminus, with the missing tail filled in from the germline J gene. The V and J genes are TRBV5-4 and TRBJ2-7; maybe TRBD1 (6 bases). CDR1 and CDR2 from the germline V gene are SGHNT and YYREEE (reference sequence). Trimming pared 4 bases from V and 2 bases from J, leaving 13 bases between. This CDR3 spans 14 amino acids. The chain's CDR3 is CASSQGHNTYEQYF. The sequenced CDR3 bases are TGTGCCAGCAGCCAGGGGCATAATACCTACGAG.

This clone was observed many times. From the germline J gene comes the end of the CDR3, since the read stops 3 residues before it. J is TRBJ1-2 and V is TRBV7-9, with D possibly matching TRBD1 (6 bases). Per germline, CDR1 SEHNR and CDR2 FQNEAQ (reference sequence). The V and J ends lost 5 bases and 0 bases respectively, with 13 bases between them. The CDR3 runs 15 residues. Incomplete CDR3 DNA: TGTGCCAGCAGCCCTGCGGGACAAACTAACTATGGC. This sequence encodes CASSPAGQTNYG. The full CDR3 sequence reads CASSPAGQTNYGYTF.

This clone was seen repeatedly, ten times or more. The CDR3 end is not reached by the read, which stops 3 residues before it; the germline J gene fills it in. The chain couples TRBV30 to TRBJ2-7; TRBD2 might be the D (6 bases). The germline V and J ends were trimmed by 0 bases and 2 bases, with 11 bases remaining between them. Germline CDR1 GTSNPN, CDR2 SVGIG (reference sequence). The CDR3 loop spans 14 amino acids. CDR3 in amino acids: CAWSVLGGPYEQYF. CDR3 DNA, as far as it was read: TGTGCCTGGAGTGTACTGGGGGGTCCCTACGAG.